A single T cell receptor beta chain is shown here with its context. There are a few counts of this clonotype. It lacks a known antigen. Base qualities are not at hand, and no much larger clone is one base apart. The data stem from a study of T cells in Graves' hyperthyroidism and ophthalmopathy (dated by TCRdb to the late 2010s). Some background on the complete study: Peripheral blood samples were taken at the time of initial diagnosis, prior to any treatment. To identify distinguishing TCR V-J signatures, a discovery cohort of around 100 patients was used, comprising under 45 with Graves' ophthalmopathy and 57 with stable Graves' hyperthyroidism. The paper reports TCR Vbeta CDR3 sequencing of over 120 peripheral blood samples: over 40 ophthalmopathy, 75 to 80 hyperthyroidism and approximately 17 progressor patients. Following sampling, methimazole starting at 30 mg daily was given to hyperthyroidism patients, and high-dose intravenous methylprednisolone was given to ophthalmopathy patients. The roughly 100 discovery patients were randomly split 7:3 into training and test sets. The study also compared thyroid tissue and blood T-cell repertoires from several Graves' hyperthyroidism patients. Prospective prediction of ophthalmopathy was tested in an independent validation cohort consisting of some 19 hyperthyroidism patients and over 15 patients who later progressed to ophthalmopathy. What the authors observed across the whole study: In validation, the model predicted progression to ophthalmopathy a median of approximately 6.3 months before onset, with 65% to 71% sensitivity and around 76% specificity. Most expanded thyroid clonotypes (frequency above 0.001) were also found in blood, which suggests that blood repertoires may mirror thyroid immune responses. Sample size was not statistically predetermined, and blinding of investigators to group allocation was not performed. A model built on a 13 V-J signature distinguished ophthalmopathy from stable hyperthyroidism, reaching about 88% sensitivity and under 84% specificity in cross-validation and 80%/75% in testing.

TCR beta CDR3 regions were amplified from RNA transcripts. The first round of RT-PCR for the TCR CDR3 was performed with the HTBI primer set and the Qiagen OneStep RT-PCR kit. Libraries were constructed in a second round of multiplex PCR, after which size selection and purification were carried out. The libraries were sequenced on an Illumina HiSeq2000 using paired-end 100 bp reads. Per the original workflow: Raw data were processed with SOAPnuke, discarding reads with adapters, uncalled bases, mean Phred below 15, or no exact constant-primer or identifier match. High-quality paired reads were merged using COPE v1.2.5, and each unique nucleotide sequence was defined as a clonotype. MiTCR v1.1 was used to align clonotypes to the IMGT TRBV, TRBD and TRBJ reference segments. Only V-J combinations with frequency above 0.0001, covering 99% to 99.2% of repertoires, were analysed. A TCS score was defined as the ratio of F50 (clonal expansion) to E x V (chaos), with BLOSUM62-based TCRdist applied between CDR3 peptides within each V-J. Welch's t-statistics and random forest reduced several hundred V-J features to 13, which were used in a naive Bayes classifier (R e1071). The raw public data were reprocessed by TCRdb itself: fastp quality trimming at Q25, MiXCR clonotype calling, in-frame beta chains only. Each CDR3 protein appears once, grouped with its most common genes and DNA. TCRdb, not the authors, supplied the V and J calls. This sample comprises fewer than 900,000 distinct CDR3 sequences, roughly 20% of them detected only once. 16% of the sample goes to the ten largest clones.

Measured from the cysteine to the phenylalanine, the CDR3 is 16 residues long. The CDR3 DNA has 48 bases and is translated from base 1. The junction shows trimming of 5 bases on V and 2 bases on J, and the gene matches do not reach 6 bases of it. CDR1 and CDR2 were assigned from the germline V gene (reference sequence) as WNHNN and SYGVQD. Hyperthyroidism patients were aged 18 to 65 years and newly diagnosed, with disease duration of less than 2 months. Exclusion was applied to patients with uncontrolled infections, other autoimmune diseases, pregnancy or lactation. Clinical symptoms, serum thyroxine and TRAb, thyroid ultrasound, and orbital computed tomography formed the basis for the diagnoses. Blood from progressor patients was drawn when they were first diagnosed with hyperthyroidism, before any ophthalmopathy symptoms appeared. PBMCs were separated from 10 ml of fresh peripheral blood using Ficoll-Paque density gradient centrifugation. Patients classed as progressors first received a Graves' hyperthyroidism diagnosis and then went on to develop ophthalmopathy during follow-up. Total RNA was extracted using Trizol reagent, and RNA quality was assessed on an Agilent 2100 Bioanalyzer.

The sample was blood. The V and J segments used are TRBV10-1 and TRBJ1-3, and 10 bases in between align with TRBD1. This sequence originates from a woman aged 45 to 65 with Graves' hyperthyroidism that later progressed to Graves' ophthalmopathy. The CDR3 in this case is CASSTGTGEAGNTIYF. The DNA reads TGCGCCAGCAGTACCGGGACAGGGGAAGCTGGAAACACCATATATTTT.